This T cell receptor (beta chain) was recovered during a study of post-analysis software for immune sequencing data. Notes on the study in general: Patients had higher frequencies than controls of a few TRBV segments, including TRBV5-6, TRBV5-1 and TRBV20-1.

V was shortened by 7 bases and J by 6 bases, with 12 bases between the two germline ends. This CDR3 is 11 amino acids long. The germline V gene has CDR1 DFQATT and CDR2 SNEGSKA (reference sequence). Incorporated into the TCR beta cDNA libraries were unique molecular identifiers, which served to reduce PCR and sequencing biases. In TCRdb, the PCR reads were re-called with MiXCR into one record per CDR3 protein. The data show about 260,000 distinct CDR3 sequences, 36% seen once. Worth noting for this clonotype: What it binds is unknown.

The sample consisted of blood. The chain recombines TRBV20-1 with TRBJ1-1; the D is unclear. This TCR was sampled from a girl under 18 with multiple sclerosis. The CDR3 region has the DNA TGCAGTGTTCCTAAGGGCCCTGAAGCTTTCTTT. This gives the protein CSVPKGPEAFF.